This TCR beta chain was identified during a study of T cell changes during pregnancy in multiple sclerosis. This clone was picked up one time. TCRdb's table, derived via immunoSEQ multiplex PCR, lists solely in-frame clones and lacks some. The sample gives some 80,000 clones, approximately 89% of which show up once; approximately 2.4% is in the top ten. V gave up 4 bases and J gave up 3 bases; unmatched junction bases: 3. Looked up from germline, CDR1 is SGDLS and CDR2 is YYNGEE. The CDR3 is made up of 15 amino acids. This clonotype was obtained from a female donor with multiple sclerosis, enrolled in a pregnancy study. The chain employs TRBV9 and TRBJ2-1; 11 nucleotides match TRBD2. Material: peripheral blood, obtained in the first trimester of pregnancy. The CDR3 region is CASSPSGGFYNEQFF. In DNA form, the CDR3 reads TGTGCCAGCAGCCCTAGCGGGGGGTTCTACAATGAGCAGTTCTTC.